This entry features one T cell receptor (beta chain) sequence. This clonotype was recorded at least ten times. The clone's antigen remains unknown. No clone much larger than this one lies a single base away; base qualities are absent. Libraries were built with multiplex PCR. The sequencer listed for this sample is Illumina HiSeq 4000. TCR beta libraries were built with iRepertoire HTBI primers and Arm-PCR amplification of CDR3 regions. Before sequencing, the PCR products went through gel purification. As for the authors' bioinformatics: A total of fewer than 65 TRBV and under 15 TRBJ segments were identified across samples and were used for gene usage analysis of CDR3 amino acid clonotypes. COPE and FqMerger were used to merge the filtered high-quality paired reads into contigs. BLAST was used to align contigs to IMGT TRBV, TRBD and TRBJ reference genes, and CDR3 was defined according to IMGT. Any clonotype with a frequency above 0.1% was counted as a highly expanded clone. Repertoire diversity was measured by Shannon entropy, and V-J evenness by the Gini coefficient. Clonotypes shared by more than one individual were considered public. TCRdb reworked the public reads: Q25 trimming with fastp, MiXCR clone assembly, productive beta chains retained. CDR3 protein sequences are deduplicated, and each keeps its most common genes and DNA. TCRdb's processing, not the authors', yielded these V and J calls. This sample holds roughly 360,000 distinct CDR3 sequences; about 11% were observed only once. About 19% of the sample is held by the ten biggest clonotypes.

The record originates from a study of regulatory T cells in long-lasting Graves disease (dated by TCRdb to about 2021). Regarding the complete study: Antithyroid drugs had been taken for less than 3 months by newly diagnosed Graves' disease patients. Patients with persistent Graves' disease were compared with patients with newly diagnosed Graves' disease using TCR sequencing and RNA sequencing of peripheral blood. The study was conducted in China and was registered as a clinical trial. A total of roughly 35 samples underwent TCR sequencing: about 13 from persistent and around 20 from newly diagnosed Graves' disease patients.

Overall study results and their limits: Only peripheral blood was studied, because thyroid tissue, the primary lesion, was inaccessible. The authors noted that the small sample size was a limitation that may lower accuracy. Compared with newly diagnosed patients, patients with persistent Graves' disease had lower TCR Shannon entropy and fewer highly expanded clones, which suggests clonal expansion. TRBV28, TRBJ1-2 and TRBJ2-5 were preferentially used in persistent disease, while TRBV20-1 and TRBJ2-1 were favored in newly diagnosed disease. Sequencing and analysis were restricted to the TCR beta chain. Persistent patients shared more public clonotypes among themselves (roughly 2,700) than newly diagnosed patients did (over 900).

This sample's time point label indicates: newly diagnosed GD, antithyroid drugs for less than 3 months. For both TCR sequencing and RNA sequencing, RNA was extracted from PBMCs using TRIzol. Graves' disease was diagnosed according to American Thyroid Association guidelines. Patients were recruited from an endocrinology department in Xi'an, China. From each patient, approximately 9.9 milliliters of peripheral blood was collected into an EDTA anticoagulant tube. Ficoll Paque Plus density gradient separation was used to isolate PBMCs, and no further T cell sorting was performed. An Agilent 2100 Bioanalyzer and agarose gel were used to check RNA quality, and a NanoDrop 2000 was used to measure RNA concentration. The CDR3, from cysteine to phenylalanine, totals 13 residues. Only CDR3 DNA remains: 39 bases, in frame from the first base. Trimming at the junction amounts to 1 base on V and 8 bases on J, and the germline ends lie 11 bases apart. The germline V gene encodes CDR1 SGHTA and CDR2 FQGNSA.

These data are also associated with another study on T cells in Graves' hyperthyroidism and ophthalmopathy. From that second study: Stable Graves' hyperthyroidism was defined as the absence of progression to ophthalmopathy over 18 months of follow-up. The hyperthyroidism patients were between 18 and 65 years old and newly diagnosed, with a disease duration of less than 2 months. The study excluded patients with uncontrolled infections, other autoimmune diseases, pregnancy or lactation. Diagnoses relied on clinical symptoms, serum thyroxine and TRAb, thyroid ultrasound and orbital computed tomography. For the first round of RT-PCR on the TCR CDR3, the HTBI primer set was used together with the Qiagen OneStep RT-PCR kit. Blood samples also contained most of the expanded thyroid clonotypes (frequency above 0.001), which suggests that blood repertoires may reflect thyroid immune responses. A model built on a 13 V-J signature distinguished ophthalmopathy from stable hyperthyroidism, reaching about 88% sensitivity and approximately 83% specificity in cross-validation and 80%/75% in testing. In validation, the model predicted progression to ophthalmopathy with over 60% sensitivity and about 72% specificity, a median of 6.5 months before onset. To identify distinguishing TCR V-J signatures, a discovery cohort of around 100 patients was used, comprising 40 to 45 with Graves' ophthalmopathy and around 57 with stable Graves' hyperthyroidism. Whether ophthalmopathy could be predicted prospectively was tested in an independent validation cohort made up of under 20 hyperthyroidism patients plus 17 patients who later progressed to ophthalmopathy. The approximately 100 discovery patients were randomly split 7:3 into training and test sets. In addition, the study compared T-cell repertoires in thyroid tissue and in blood from roughly 6 Graves' hyperthyroidism patients. After sampling, hyperthyroidism patients received methimazole starting at 30 mg daily, and ophthalmopathy patients received high-dose intravenous methylprednisolone. A second multiplex PCR round built the libraries, followed by size selection and purification. The libraries were sequenced on an Illumina HiSeq2000 using paired-end 100 bp reads. SOAPnuke was used to process the raw data, removing reads that contained adapters or uncalled bases, had a mean Phred below 15, or lacked an exact match to the constant primer or identifier. High-quality paired reads were merged with COPE v1.2.5, and unique nucleotide sequences were defined as clonotypes. MiTCR v1.1 was used to align clonotypes to the IMGT TRBV, TRBD and TRBJ reference segments. The analysis was restricted to V-J combinations with a frequency above 0.0001, which together covered about 99% of the repertoires. The TCS score was defined as the ratio of F50 (clonal expansion) to E x V (chaos), calculated using BLOSUM62-based TCRdist between CDR3 peptides within each V-J. Welch's t-statistics and random forest reduced just over 500 V-J features to 10 to 15, which were used in a naive Bayes classifier (R e1071). No statistical method was used to set the sample size in advance, and investigators knew the group allocation. The paper describes TCR Vbeta CDR3 sequencing of more than 120 peripheral blood samples, made up of about 41 ophthalmopathy patients, around 78 hyperthyroidism patients and roughly 17 progressor patients.

This clonotype originated in a young woman with Graves disease. Donor details come from another sample of the same person, matched by shared clones. The rearrangement joined TRBV7-2 to TRBJ1-1, with the D segment identity uncertain. Sequenced material: peripheral blood mononuclear cells (PBMCs), taken at new diagnosis, from a patient treated with antithyroid drugs. The nucleotide sequence is given as TGTGCCAGCAGCTTAGTCACGTTCGGGGAAGCTTTCTTT. Protein translation: CASSLVTFGEAFF.